This T cell receptor beta chain comes out of a study of early T cells in non-severe SARS-CoV-2 infection. Study-wide context: Bulk RNA isolated from unsorted whole blood underwent sequencing; chains were not paired.

The length of the CDR3 is 14 residues. Trimming pared 7 bases from V and 6 bases from J, leaving 17 bases between. General study findings and limits: A preference for anti-spike CD8 responses marked VDJdb matching, which missed private and CD4 specificities.

This clonotype was observed a handful of times. What it binds is unknown. TCRdb reprocessed the 5' RACE reads with MiXCR, giving one entry per CDR3 protein. The sample records approximately 85,000 distinct CDR3 sequences, approximately 13% being singletons. The sequence came from an adult who was a healthcare worker with PCR-confirmed SARS-CoV-2 infection or an uninfected control (not recorded which). The rearrangement joins TRBV12-3 or TRBV12-4 to TRBJ2-3; D uncertain. Sequencing used whole blood. The DNA of the CDR3 is TGTGCCAGCAAGGGTTGGCAGGACGGGGATACGCAGTATTTT. Its translation: CASKGWQDGDTQYF.